The 5 T cell receptor beta chains presented below share a single source sample, sequenced in a study of blood T cell repertoires in COVID-19. TCRdb's copy holds only in-frame clones and misses some; the assay was immunoSEQ multiplex PCR. The top ten hold approximately 8% of the sample, which has about 200,000 clones, approximately 84% seen once. The sample taken for sequencing was peripheral blood. These receptors were obtained from a woman aged 80 or over with COVID-19, enrolled during active disease.

The chain carries TRBV5-1 and TRBJ2-2, with a tentative D call TRBD1 (6 bases). V lost 4 bases, J lost 1 base, and 11 bases lay in between. The V gene's germline CDR1 is SGHRS and CDR2 YFSETQ. The CDR3 length is 15 residues. DNA of the CDR3: TGCGCCAGCAGCCCAGGGACACAGAACACCGGGGAGCTGTTTTTT. It encodes CASSPGTQNTGELFF.

V and J are TRBV18 and TRBJ2-5, with D hard to call. The CDR3 totals 13 residues. Germline V gene lookup returns CDR1 KGHSH and CDR2 LQKENI. V was cut by 0 bases and J by 2 bases, with 4 bases left in between. The CDR3 DNA reads TGTGCCAGCTCACCACCGAGTCAAGAGACCCAGTACTTC. Its protein product is CASSPPSQETQYF.

This chain connects TRBV6-2 or TRBV6-3 to TRBJ1-5; D is possibly TRBD1 (6 bases). The CDR3 totals 16 residues. Trimming left V 6 bases short and J 11 bases short, with 26 bases between. In germline, CDR1 is MNHEY, CDR2 SVGEGT. CDR3 in amino acids: CASSDPADRSKTSQHF. The DNA of the CDR3 is TGTGCCAGCAGCGACCCGGCCGACAGGAGCAAAACGTCCCAGCATTTT.

V and J are TRBV28 and TRBJ2-6, with D unclear. V lost 7 bases and J 4 bases, leaving 8 bases between the germline ends. Looked up from germline, CDR1 is MDHEN and CDR2 is SYDVKM. CDR3 size: 13 residues. CDR3 sequence (DNA): TGTGCCAGCAATAAGCTGGGGGCCAACGTCCTGACTTTC. Its translation is CASNKLGANVLTF.

J is TRBJ2-1 and V is TRBV5-1; maybe TRBD1 (5 bases). CDR1 and CDR2 (germline): SGHRS, YFSETQ. Trimming took off 4 bases at V and 3 bases at J, with 14 bases between the two ends. The CDR3 spans 15 residues. As DNA, the CDR3 is TGCGCCAGCAGCCGTTCGGCAGGGTTCTACAATGAGCAGTTCTTC. Residues: CASSRSAGFYNEQFF.